The clone carrying this T cell receptor beta chain was detected a few times. Its specificity is not known. The data belong to a study of T-cell memory formation after mild COVID-19. Study-wide background: Largely, TCR clusters stayed within a single donor. Study-level points and caveats: A balance of CD4 and CD8 characterized clones contracting day 15 to 85, whereas later expanders leaned CD4+.

TCRdb re-called the 5' RACE reads with MiXCR, one entry per CDR3 protein. The profile shows roughly 600,000 distinct CDR3 sequences, about a sixth of them singletons. This CDR3 comprises 16 residues. V was pared by 6 bases and J by 2 bases, with 9 bases of the junction left unmatched. Germline V gives CDR1 SEHNR, CDR2 FQNEAQ (reference sequence). The sequencing sample was made of PBMCs or a T cell subset sorted from them (not recorded which). The source of this sequence is an adult woman who had mild COVID-19 (a few samples of this study predate the infection). Cell type and time point are not known. The gene calls are TRBV7-9 and TRBJ2-3, with 9 bases identical to TRBD2. CDR3 nucleotide sequence: TGTGCCAGCAGACCTCCTAGCGGGGTGATCACAGATACGCAGTATTTT. This translates into CASRPPSGVITDTQYF.